This T cell receptor (beta chain) was observed in a study of regulatory T cells in long-lasting Graves disease. Time point indicated: newly diagnosed GD, antithyroid drugs for less than 3 months. Isolated PBMC RNA provided the starting material for the TCR library. Investigators prepared the TCR beta libraries by applying iRepertoire HTBI primers and Arm-PCR of CDR3 regions. In the original workflow: Throughout the samples, researchers identified 62 TRBV and approximately 15 TRBJ segments. TCRdb redid the calling of the multiplex PCR reads with MiXCR, one entry per CDR3 protein. It is TCRdb's table, rather than the study itself, that gives the V and J calls and clone size. Among around 250,000 distinct CDR3 sequences, approximately 20% were seen once, and the ten largest hold 14%. The table lists this clonotype with many counts. Its antigen is as yet unknown. Regarding the study as a whole: Results may be inaccurate due to the small sample size.

In germline, CDR1 is KGHSH, CDR2 LQKENI. J was trimmed by 6 bases and V by 0 bases; bases with no gene match: 6. This CDR3 is built from 16 residues. The same sample was also studied in work on T cells in Graves' hyperthyroidism and ophthalmopathy. That work states: Newly diagnosed patients aged 18 to 65 had hyperthyroidism of under 2 months' duration.

This receptor was identified in a woman aged 30 to 39 with Graves disease. The genes are TRBV18 and TRBJ1-5; 9 bases agree with TRBD1. Specimen: peripheral blood mononuclear cells (PBMCs), collected at new diagnosis, from a patient treated with antithyroid drugs. The CDR3 nucleotides read TGTGCCAGCTCACCACCCGGACAGGGGAAACGTCAGCCCCAGCATTTT. The encoded protein is CASSPPGQGKRQPQHF. The full variable domain, rest sourced from reference TRBV18 and TRBJ1-5, is NAGVMQNPRHLVRRRGQEARLRCSPMKGHSHVYWYRQLPEEGLKFMVYLQKENIIDESGMPKERFSAEFPKEGPSILRIQQVVRGDSAAYFCASSPPGQGKRQPQHFGDGTRLSIL.